The 32 T cell receptor beta chains presented below share a single source sample, sequenced in a study of control samples from healthy donors and cancer patients. TCRdb's table, derived via immunoSEQ multiplex PCR, lists solely in-frame clones and lacks some. Seen here are about 92,000 clones, roughly 78% observed once, and the top ten hold around 9.1%. The sequenced material came from blood. Source of these receptors: an older woman in good health.

J is TRBJ2-3 and V is TRBV5-1, with unresolved D. There are 14 residues in the CDR3. Germline CDR1 is SGHRS and CDR2 is YFSETQ. V was clipped by 0 bases and J by 6 bases, with 11 bases between them. The CDR3 loop is CASSLGASWDTQYF. CDR3 DNA sequence: TGCGCCAGCAGCTTGGGGGCTTCATGGGATACGCAGTATTTT.

J is TRBJ1-5 and V is TRBV10-1, with no clear D. This CDR3 is 14 amino acids long. In germline, CDR1 is WNHNN, CDR2 SYGVQD (reference sequence). Trimming removed 0 bases at V and 7 bases at J, with 10 bases between. The CDR3 DNA reads TGCGCCAGCAGTGAGTCCTCGGTGAGACAGCCCCAGCATTTT. Amino acid sequence: CASSESSVRQPQHF.

The chain is built from TRBV4-3 and TRBJ1-4; D is unresolved. Trimming removed 2 bases from V and 7 bases from J, with 8 bases in between. Germline V CDR1 and CDR2: LGHNA, YSLEER. The CDR3 runs to 13 residues. The DNA of the CDR3 is TGCGCCAGCAGCCAACGGAGGGTTGAAAAACTGTTTTTT. This gives the protein CASSQRRVEKLFF.

On this clone itself: The same CDR3 can be traced to other DNA sequences in this sample. The rearrangement links TRBV5-6 to TRBJ1-5; 7 bases align to TRBD1. This CDR3 is built from 15 residues. J gave up 0 bases and V 4 bases, and 4 bases lay outside the gene matches. Germline V gene sequence: CDR1 SGHDT, CDR2 YYEEEE. The CDR3 DNA reads TGTGCCAGCAGCCTTGGACAGGATAGCAATCAGCCCCAGCATTTT. This gives the protein CASSLGQDSNQPQHF.

This chain links TRBV18 with TRBJ2-1; 8 nucleotides agree with TRBD2. Germline loops: CDR1 KGHSH, CDR2 LQKENI. Trimming took 3 bases from V and 5 from J; bases not matched to a gene: 12. The CDR3 contains 17 residues. Here the CDR3 reads CASSPPTGGHTNNEQFF. The CDR3 coding sequence is TGTGCCAGCTCACCTCCGACGGGGGGGCACACCAACAATGAGCAGTTCTTC.

This clone was recorded once. The chain employs TRBV5-1 and TRBJ1-4; tentative D call: TRBD1 (6 bases). Germline-derived CDR1 and CDR2 are SGHRS and YFSETQ. This CDR3 has 16 amino acids. The V end was cut by 4 bases, the J end by 0 bases, with 13 bases between. The CDR3 DNA reads as TGCGCCAGCAGCAACAGGGAACTTACAACTAATGAAAAACTGTTTTTT. Residues: CASSNRELTTNEKLFF.

This chain connects TRBV5-8 to TRBJ2-1, with TRBD2 matching 14 bases. Germline-derived CDR1 and CDR2 are SGHTS and YDEGEE. The CDR3 totals 16 residues. V shed 0 bases, J shed 7 bases, and the junction held 3 bases outside the gene matches. The CDR3 is CASSLGLAGGWNEQFF. CDR3 sequence (DNA): TGTGCCAGCAGCTTGGGACTAGCGGGAGGGTGGAATGAGCAGTTCTTC.

This sequence joins TRBV6-5 and TRBJ1-3; D unresolved. The V gene lost 0 bases and the J gene lost 0 bases, with 9 bases spanning the gap. Germline V gene sequence: CDR1 MNHEY, CDR2 SVGAGI. The CDR3 sequence is 16 residues long. CDR3 sequence: CASSYSDFDSGNTIYF. The CDR3 DNA reads TGTGCCAGCAGTTACTCTGACTTTGACTCTGGAAACACCATATATTTT.

The rearrangement uses TRBV5-8 and TRBJ2-5; 9 nucleotides match TRBD2. Germline values: CDR1 SGHTS, CDR2 YDEGEE. This CDR3 spans 14 amino acids. V lost 4 bases, J lost 7 bases, and 8 bases stayed unmatched. CDR3 sequence: CASSPTSGLGTQYF. CDR3 nucleotide sequence: TGTGCCAGCAGCCCGACTAGCGGCCTCGGGACCCAGTACTTC.

The genes are TRBV28 and TRBJ1-2, with 8 nucleotides matching TRBD1. V was clipped by 6 bases and J by 4 bases; unmatched bases: 4. The CDR3 loop spans 13 amino acids. The germline V gene encodes CDR1 MDHEN and CDR2 SYDVKM. The CDR3 region is CASSPDRVYGYTF. DNA of the CDR3: TGTGCCAGCAGCCCGGACAGGGTCTATGGCTACACCTTC.

J is TRBJ1-3 and V is TRBV11-3; D uncertain. V was clipped by 4 bases and J by 0 bases, with 4 bases between them. The CDR3 consists of 13 residues. Germline V gene sequence: CDR1 SGHNT, CDR2 YENEEA. In DNA form, the CDR3 reads TGTGCCAGCAGCTCTTCCTCTGGAAACACCATATATTTT. Its translation is CASSSSSGNTIYF.

The chain combines TRBV12-1 with TRBJ1-4. TRBV12-1 is deemed a pseudogene. The CDR3 spans 15 residues. Here the CDR3 reads CASSERGGTREKLFF. For the CDR3, the DNA is TGTGCCAGCAGTGAGAGGGGAGGGACGAGGGAAAAACTGTTTTTT.

The CDR3 DNA is TGCGCCAGCAGCCAAGATAAAGGGGCGGGAACTATCACAGATACGCAGTATTTT. It codes for CASSQDKGAGTITDTQYF. The J gene is TRBJ2-3, the V gene TRBV4-3; possible D gene TRBD2, 6 bases. The CDR3 has 18 residues. V lost 0 bases to trimming and J lost 2 bases, with 18 bases between them. Germline V gene lookup returns CDR1 LGHNA and CDR2 YSLEER.

The chain carries TRBV7-2 and TRBJ2-7; no definite D call. CDR3 size: 12 residues. Germline V gene lookup returns CDR1 SGHTA and CDR2 FQGNSA. V gave up 1 base and J gave up 4 bases, with 5 bases separating them. The DNA of the CDR3 is TGTGCCAGCAGCTTAGGTGCATACGAGCAGTACTTC. Translated: CASSLGAYEQYF.

J is TRBJ2-5 and V is TRBV5-1; D gene unclear. The V gene lost 0 bases and the J gene lost 4 bases, with 4 bases spanning the gap. The CDR3 length is 12 residues. Germline CDR1 SGHRS, CDR2 YFSETQ. The CDR3 region is CASSLDAETQYF. CDR3 nucleotide sequence: TGCGCCAGCAGCTTGGACGCAGAGACCCAGTACTTC.

CDR3 in DNA: TGTGCCAGCTCACCTCCGGGACAGGGAGTCGGGGGCTACACCTTC. It yields the protein CASSPPGQGVGGYTF. The rearrangement joins TRBV18 to TRBJ1-2, with 9 bases matching TRBD1. Germline-derived CDR1 and CDR2 are KGHSH and LQKENI. V lost 3 bases and J lost 8; bases outside the gene matches: 10. The CDR3 consists of 15 residues. The whole variable domain, filled in from reference TRBV18 and TRBJ1-2, reads NAGVMQNPRHLVRRRGQEARLRCSPMKGHSHVYWYRQLPEEGLKFMVYLQKENIIDESGMPKERFSAEFPKEGPSILRIQQVVRGDSAAYFCASSPPGQGVGGYTFGSGTRLTVV.

The chain links TRBV4-1 to TRBJ1-1; D is possibly TRBD1 (5 bases). The V end lost 0 bases, the J end lost 6 bases, and 8 bases lay between the germline ends. Germline V gene lookup returns CDR1 MGHRA and CDR2 YSYEKL. The CDR3 is 13 amino acids. Written as DNA, the CDR3 is TGCGCCAGCAGCCAAGATTGGGGCTCTGAAGCTTTCTTT. Translation gives CASSQDWGSEAFF.

Only one count was recorded for this clone. The chain carries TRBV7-8 and TRBJ2-7; D is possibly TRBD1 (5 bases). With 3 bases removed from V and 2 bases from J, the gap between germline ends came to 14 bases. Germline CDR1 reads SGHVS; CDR2 reads FQNEAQ. The CDR3 is made up of 15 amino acids. In DNA, the CDR3 is TGTGCCAGCAGCTTTACGATTCAGGGCCCCTACGAGCAGTACTTC. Encoded protein: CASSFTIQGPYEQYF.

This chain links TRBV29-1 with TRBJ2-7; weak D call: TRBD1 (6 bases). CDR1 and CDR2 from the germline V gene are SQVTM and ANQGSEA. With 2 bases removed from V and 0 bases from J, the gap between germline ends came to 8 bases. There are 13 residues in the CDR3. CDR3 nucleotide sequence: TGCAGCGTTGAAAGGGACAACTCCTACGAGCAGTACTTC. Its translation: CSVERDNSYEQYF.

The chain joins TRBV27 to TRBJ1-6; unclear D gene. The CDR3 is made up of 15 amino acids. The germline V gene has CDR1 MNHEY and CDR2 SMNVEV (reference sequence). The ends were cut back, 7 bases at V and 4 bases at J, with 14 bases in the middle. CDR3 DNA sequence: TGTGCCAGCACCCCTTCCCCGGAATATAATTCACCCCTCCACTTT. Translation gives CASTPSPEYNSPLHF.

The chain uses TRBV3-1 (or the pseudogene TRBV3-2) and TRBJ2-1; D may correspond to TRBD1 or TRBD2 (5 bases each). Germline CDR1 reads LGHDT; CDR2 reads YNNKEL (reference sequence). The CDR3 is made up of 19 amino acids. Trimming stripped 1 base from V and 0 bases from J, with 19 bases between. The CDR3 region is CASSQARNRDASSYNEQFF. DNA of the CDR3: TGTGCCAGCAGCCAAGCCCGAAACCGGGACGCCAGCTCCTACAATGAGCAGTTCTTC.

The genes are TRBV21-1 and TRBJ1-3; TRBD1 is the table's D call and was not checked against the DNA. TRBV21-1 is a listed pseudogene. The CDR3 has 16 residues. CDR3 in amino acids: CASIDSTGGSGNTIYF. CDR3 nucleotides: TGTGCCAGCATAGACTCCACAGGGGGGTCTGGAAACACCATATATTTT.

This clone was seen a handful of times. The chain recombines TRBV10-1 with TRBJ1-2; D might be TRBD1 (5 bases). Germline CDR1 is WNHNN and CDR2 is SYGVQD (reference sequence). Trimming took 2 bases from V and 4 from J, leaving 8 bases between them. The CDR3 totals 13 residues. Here the CDR3 reads CASSETGTYGYTF. The CDR3 DNA follows: TGCGCCAGCAGTGAGACAGGAACCTATGGCTACACCTTC.

This clone appeared once. The chain employs TRBV28 and TRBJ2-3; D is perhaps TRBD2 (5 bases). CDR1 MDHEN and CDR2 SYDVKM come from the germline V gene. V was clipped by 8 bases and J by 5 bases, with 11 bases between them. This CDR3 spans 12 amino acids. CDR3 sequence reads: CASEGLGDTQYF. In DNA form, the CDR3 reads TGTGCCAGCGAGGGCCTGGGAGATACGCAGTATTTT.

The chain couples TRBV7-6 to TRBJ2-2; D is uncertain. The CDR3 spans 14 residues. V lost 5 bases to trimming and J lost 1 base, with 8 bases between them. Per germline, CDR1 SGHVS and CDR2 FNYEAQ. The CDR3 DNA reads TGTGCCAGCAGCCCCATCGGGAACACCGGGGAGCTGTTTTTT. Its protein product is CASSPIGNTGELFF.

The rearrangement joins TRBV28 to TRBJ1-1; no clear D gene. The germline CDR1 and CDR2 sequences are MDHEN and SYDVKM. Trimming cost V 7 bases and J 4 bases, with 13 bases left between them. The CDR3 totals 13 residues. The chain's CDR3 is CASTLGGLTEAFF. In nucleotides, the CDR3 is TGTGCCAGCACTCTGGGAGGGCTCACTGAAGCTTTCTTT.

Here the CDR3 DNA reads TGTGCCAGCAGCTCAATCGACCAAATTGAAGCTTTCTTT. Encoded protein: CASSSIDQIEAFF. V and J are TRBV11-2 and TRBJ1-1, with D unresolved. The CDR3 covers 13 residues. Trimming stripped 4 bases from V and 7 bases from J, with 13 bases between. The germline CDR1 and CDR2 sequences are SGHAT and FQNNGV.

This clone was recorded a few times. V gene TRBV18 combines with J gene TRBJ2-7; possible D gene TRBD2, 6 bases. This CDR3 has 14 residues. CDR1 KGHSH and CDR2 LQKENI come from the germline V gene. Trimming left V 0 bases short and J 4 bases short, with 10 bases between. The CDR3 is CASSPPPGAYEQYF. The CDR3 DNA reads TGTGCCAGCTCACCACCGCCGGGAGCATACGAGCAGTACTTC.

Concerning this clone itself: Its ends do not fully match the called genes, so a read error is possible. The chain has TRBV5-4 and TRBJ2-5, with D uncertain. This CDR3 has 14 amino acids. Per germline, CDR1 SGHNT and CDR2 YYREEE (reference sequence). The CDR3 sequence is CASSLTAAEETQYF. CDR3 bases: TGTGCCAGCAGCTTGACCGCAGCTGAAGAAACCCAGTACTTC. Complete variable domain (other parts from reference TRBV5-4 and TRBJ2-5): ETGVTQSPTHLIKTRGQQVTLRCSSQSGHNTVSWYQQALGQGPQFIFQYYREEENGRGNFPPRFSGLQFPNYSSELNVNALELDDSALYLCASSLTAAEETQYFGPGTRLLVL.

The chain carries TRBV9 and TRBJ1-5; possible D gene TRBD1, 6 bases. Germline-derived CDR1 and CDR2 are SGDLS and YYNGEE. The V end was cut by 3 bases, the J end by 4 bases, with 14 bases between. The CDR3 has 15 residues. In DNA form, the CDR3 reads TGTGCCAGCAGCGCGGGGGGCGGGATAAATCAGCCCCAGCATTTT. It codes for CASSAGGGINQPQHF.

The chain couples TRBV24-1 to TRBJ2-1; no firm D call. This CDR3 spans 15 amino acids. CDR1 is KGHDR and CDR2 is SFDVKD in the germline V gene. V dropped 0 bases and J dropped 5 bases, with 10 bases sitting between them. Here the CDR3 DNA reads TGTGCCACCAGTGATTTGCAAGGGATAAACAATGAGCAGTTCTTC. It specifies CATSDLQGINNEQFF.

Worth noting for this clone: This sample also contains other DNA sequences that code for the same CDR3. CDR3 sequence: CASSLDNSPLHF. CDR3 sequence (DNA): TGTGCCAGCAGTTTAGATAATTCACCCCTCCACTTT. The chain is built from TRBV12-3 or TRBV12-4 and TRBJ1-6; D is undetermined. The CDR3 contains 12 residues. V was shortened by 1 base and J by 5 bases, with 0 bases between the two germline ends.